Shown below are 13 T cell receptor beta chains from a single sample sequenced in a study of shared clonotypes between healthy human individuals. Only CD45RO-negative cells positively selected for CCR7 counted as naive CD8 cells, so terminally differentiated effector memory CD45RA+ cells were excluded. The data were produced by immunoSEQ multiplex PCR, yet TCRdb's version contains in-frame clones alone and is incomplete. This table has approximately 1.9 million clones, just over 90% appearing once. Material for sequencing was naive CD8+ T cells from PBMCs. The receptors here all came from a man aged 18 to 29 in good health. Some clones in this sample may be carry-over from other donors' samples.

V usage is TRBV7-2 and J usage is TRBJ2-4; D unresolved. The germline gives CDR1 SGHTA, CDR2 FQGNSA. Trimming left V 6 bases short and J 9 bases short, with 15 bases between. This CDR3 is built from 13 residues. DNA of the CDR3: TGTGCCAGCAGAGGCGGCATTTCGTGCATTCAGTACTTC. Encoded protein: CASRGGISCIQYF.

V gene TRBV27 combines with J gene TRBJ2-7, with a tentative D call TRBD1 (6 bases). Germline values: CDR1 MNHEY, CDR2 SMNVEV (reference sequence). V gave up 6 bases and J gave up 2 bases, with 14 bases separating them. This CDR3 is built from 14 residues. CDR3 amino acids: CASRLGTTAYEQYF. The CDR3 bases are TGTGCCAGCAGACTTGGGACAACGGCCTACGAGCAGTACTTC.

The gene calls are TRBV9 and TRBJ2-7; D is possibly TRBD2 (6 bases). The CDR3 sequence is 14 residues long. The germline V gene has CDR1 SGDLS and CDR2 YYNGEE. Trimming stripped 3 bases from V and 5 bases from J, with 15 bases between. CDR3 DNA sequence: TGTGCCAGCAGCGCCACCTCGGGCGGGGACGAGCAGTACTTC. This translates into CASSATSGGDEQYF.

The chain recombines TRBV30 with TRBJ2-2; D remains ambiguous. The germline CDR1 and CDR2 sequences are GTSNPN and SVGIG (reference sequence). Trimming removed 3 bases from V and 3 bases from J, with 8 bases in between. The CDR3 length is 13 residues. The CDR3 DNA reads as TGTGCCTGGAGAGGCAGGTACACCGGGGAGCTGTTTTTT. Its protein product is CAWRGRYTGELFF.

With regard to this clone: At the DNA level, this CDR3 is encoded by other sequences in the same sample as well. The gene calls are TRBV27 and TRBJ2-1, with TRBD2 as a possible D gene (6 bases). Per germline, CDR1 MNHEY and CDR2 SMNVEV (reference sequence). This CDR3 is built from 17 residues. V was pared by 0 bases and J by 0 bases, with 12 bases between. CDR3 loop: CASSLSPGGSSYNEQFF. Here the CDR3 DNA reads TGTGCCAGCAGTTTATCCCCCGGGGGTAGCTCCTACAATGAGCAGTTCTTC.

In regard to this clone: Other DNA sequences in this specimen translate into the identical CDR3. The gene calls are TRBV5-1 and TRBJ2-7, with TRBD1 as a possible D gene (5 bases). This CDR3 is 14 amino acids long. CDR1 and CDR2 from the germline V gene are SGHRS and YFSETQ. The germline V and J ends were trimmed by 0 bases and 2 bases, with 9 bases remaining between them. CDR3 nucleotide sequence: TGCGCCAGCAGCTTGGTCGGCAGGGCCTACGAGCAGTACTTC. Translating gives CASSLVGRAYEQYF.

The chain couples TRBV5-1 to TRBJ2-3; 7 bases match TRBD1. V was pared by 3 bases and J by 3 bases, with 13 bases of the junction left unmatched. Germline V gives CDR1 SGHRS, CDR2 YFSETQ. The CDR3 extends over 17 amino acids. Here the CDR3 reads CASSSLPTGLRTDTQYF. CDR3 in DNA: TGCGCCAGCAGCTCGTTACCGACAGGGCTAAGAACAGATACGCAGTATTTT.

The chain combines TRBV5-5 with TRBJ2-7, with a tentative D call TRBD2 (5 bases). The germline V gene has CDR1 SGHKS and CDR2 YYEKEE (reference sequence). This CDR3 region has 13 residues. V lost 2 bases and J 2 bases, leaving 8 bases between the germline ends. CDR3 residues: CASSFEGTYEQYF. The CDR3 nucleotides read TGTGCCAGCAGCTTTGAGGGAACCTACGAGCAGTACTTC.

This clone has only one observation. The V and J genes are TRBV30 and TRBJ2-7; D perhaps matches TRBD2 (7 bases). V dropped 8 bases and J dropped 6 bases, with 14 bases sitting between them. The CDR3 extends over 11 amino acids. Germline V gene sequence: CDR1 GTSNPN, CDR2 SVGIG (reference sequence). The CDR3 region has the DNA TGTGCCCTCGGGGCGGGGGCCGAGCAGTACTTC. It translates to CALGAGAEQYF.

V usage is TRBV28 and J usage is TRBJ2-3; D tentatively reads TRBD1 or TRBD2 (7 bases each). Germline V lookup: CDR1 MDHEN, CDR2 SYDVKM. There are 17 residues in the CDR3. Trimming cost V 6 bases and J 2 bases, with 21 bases left between them. CDR3: CASSRDLTGRDTDTQYF. DNA for the CDR3: TGTGCCAGCAGCAGGGACCTGACAGGGAGGGACACAGATACGCAGTATTTT.

This chain joins TRBV2 and TRBJ1-1, with D unresolved. Germline V gene sequence: CDR1 SNHLY, CDR2 FYNNEI. V gave up 3 bases and J gave up 4 bases, with 12 bases separating them. The length of the CDR3 is 14 residues. The CDR3 nucleotides read TGTGCCAGCAGTGAGTTTATAGGTGCCACTGAAGCTTTCTTT. Translated: CASSEFIGATEAFF.

V gene TRBV6-6 combines with J gene TRBJ2-7, with D unclear. Trimming removed 4 bases from V and 3 bases from J, with 13 bases in between. CDR1 MNHNY and CDR2 SVGAGI come from the germline V gene (reference sequence). The CDR3 length is 14 residues. CDR3 nucleotide sequence: TGTGCCAGCAGTTCACCCATGGACGACTACGAGCAGTACTTC. As protein: CASSSPMDDYEQYF.

This clone was seen a single time. The chain combines TRBV6-6 with TRBJ2-3; D might be TRBD1 (6 bases). The CDR3 contains 15 residues. Between the trimmed V and J ends, which lost 2 bases and 0 bases, there was a span of 9 bases. Germline values: CDR1 MNHNY, CDR2 SVGAGI (reference sequence). CDR3 sequence reads: CASSYTGSSTDTQYF. CDR3 nucleotide sequence: TGTGCCAGCAGTTACACAGGGTCTAGCACAGATACGCAGTATTTT.